Below, 24 T cell receptor beta chains from the same sample are listed, as sequenced in a study of shared clonotypes between healthy human individuals. Here immunoSEQ multiplex PCR was the method, and the copy in TCRdb shows in-frame clones only, minus some. The sample includes more than 1.2 million clones, just under 99% of them seen just once. The sequenced sample was naive CD4+ T cells sorted from blood. The subset: CD45RA+ positively selected. These receptors all stem from a man aged 25 to 40 in good health.

This rearrangement joins TRBV18 to TRBJ2-2; TRBD1 matches at 8 bases. J was trimmed by 5 bases and V by 3 bases; bases with no gene match: 8. CDR1 is KGHSH, CDR2 LQKENI, per germline. The CDR3 covers 16 residues. The CDR3 region is CASSPGQGPLTGELFF. Written as DNA, the CDR3 is TGTGCCAGCTCACCTGGACAGGGTCCATTGACCGGGGAGCTGTTTTTT.

CDR3 residues: CASSLELTGGWLEQYF. The CDR3 DNA reads as TGTGCCAGCAGCTTAGAGTTGACAGGGGGCTGGCTCGAGCAGTACTTC. The rearrangement uses TRBV11-2 and TRBJ2-7; 10 nucleotides agree with TRBD1. Germline assignment: CDR1 SGHAT and CDR2 FQNNGV. The CDR3 sequence is 16 residues long. Losses at the gene ends were 0 bases for V and 6 bases for J; bases not matched to a gene: 8.

As regards this clone: Other DNA sequences in the same sample also yield this CDR3. The rearrangement links TRBV2 to TRBJ2-7, with D possibly being TRBD2 (6 bases). V gave up 5 bases and J gave up 3 bases, with 8 bases separating them. Germline V gives CDR1 SNHLY, CDR2 FYNNEI. The CDR3 loop spans 12 amino acids. The CDR3 DNA reads TGTGCCAGCAGTCGGGACTTCTACGAGCAGTACTTC. Translated: CASSRDFYEQYF.

This rearrangement joins TRBV5-3 to TRBJ2-5, with TRBD2 matching over 12 bases. TRBV5-3 is recorded as an ORF, its role being uncertain. CDR3 length equals 16 residues. V was clipped by 5 bases and J by 6 bases; unmatched bases: 11. CDR3 nucleotides: TGTGCCAGAAGTTACAGACTAGCGGGAGTGGTAAAGACCCAGTACTTC. It encodes CARSYRLAGVVKTQYF.

The J gene is TRBJ2-7, the V gene TRBV28; 7 bases agree with TRBD2. CDR3 length: 16 amino acids. CDR1 MDHEN and CDR2 SYDVKM come from the germline V gene. J lost 4 bases, V lost 3 bases, and 12 bases had no gene match. CDR3 protein: CASSFHPGGSGYEQYF. CDR3 DNA: TGTGCCAGCAGTTTCCATCCCGGCGGGAGTGGTTACGAGCAGTACTTC.

DNA of the CDR3: TGTGCCAGCTCACCCGCAACGGGGGACTTGGGGGAGCAGTTCTTC. Protein: CASSPATGDLGEQFF. The J gene is TRBJ2-1, the V gene TRBV18; D possibly corresponds to TRBD2 (6 bases). Trimming took off 3 bases at V and 10 bases at J, with 19 bases between the two ends. CDR3 size: 15 residues. Germline V gene sequence: CDR1 KGHSH, CDR2 LQKENI.

A word on this clone: The same CDR3 can be traced to other DNA sequences in this sample. The CDR3 bases are TGCGCCAGCAGCTATCGGGGTCAGGAGACCCAGTACTTC. Translation gives CASSYRGQETQYF. The chain employs TRBV5-1 and TRBJ2-5, with D maybe TRBD2 (5 bases). V was shortened by 3 bases and J by 5 bases, with 11 bases between the two germline ends. The germline CDR1 and CDR2 sequences are SGHRS and YFSETQ. The CDR3 covers 13 residues.

CDR3 region: CASNKAGGRDGYTF. In nucleotides, the CDR3 is TGTGCCAGCAACAAAGCCGGGGGTAGAGATGGCTACACCTTC. The chain joins TRBV7-9 to TRBJ1-2, with D possibly being TRBD1 (5 bases). The CDR3 has 14 residues. V lost 7 bases and J lost 6, with 18 bases in between. Germline assignment: CDR1 SEHNR and CDR2 FQNEAQ (reference sequence).

As to this clone: At the DNA level, this CDR3 is encoded by other sequences in the same sample as well. The gene calls are TRBV14 and TRBJ2-1, with 7 bases identical to TRBD2. Trimming at V came to 4 bases and at J to 4 bases, leaving 4 bases not matched to a gene. Germline CDR1 and CDR2: SGHDN and FVKESK. This CDR3 spans 14 amino acids. This CDR3 reads CASSPGTTYNEQFF. As DNA, the CDR3 is TGTGCCAGCAGCCCCGGGACTACTTACAATGAGCAGTTCTTC.

The chain employs TRBV10-2 and TRBJ1-3; D is unclear. The CDR3 contains 12 residues. Germline loops: CDR1 WSHSY, CDR2 SAAADI. The V gene lost 3 bases and the J gene lost 5 bases, with 5 bases spanning the gap. The CDR3, as DNA: TGCGCCAGCAGTGATGTCCGAAACACCATATATTTT. Protein sequence: CASSDVRNTIYF.

The genes are TRBV30 and TRBJ1-5; D ambiguous. The germline V and J ends were trimmed by 3 bases and 4 bases, with 7 bases remaining between them. The CDR3 consists of 12 residues. Germline V gene data show CDR1 as GTSNPN and CDR2 as SVGIG (reference sequence). The CDR3 sequence: CAWRGGNQPQHF. The CDR3 coding sequence is TGTGCCTGGAGAGGCGGGAATCAGCCCCAGCATTTT.

The chain carries TRBV14 and TRBJ1-4; possible D gene TRBD1, 6 bases. Germline CDR1 and CDR2: SGHDN and FVKESK. This CDR3 has 14 amino acids. The V end lost 8 bases, the J end lost 8 bases, and 18 bases lay between the germline ends. Here the CDR3 reads CASGLTGFREKLFF. The DNA of the CDR3 is TGTGCCAGCGGATTAACAGGGTTTCGAGAAAAACTGTTTTTT.

About this clone: The identical CDR3 is also encoded by other nucleotide sequences in the sample. The V call is TRBV5-4, the J call TRBJ1-2; TRBD1 matches at 9 bases. The trim removed 1 base at V and 6 bases at J, leaving 1 base unmatched. Per the germline V gene, CDR1 is SGHNT and CDR2 is YYREEE (reference sequence). The CDR3 runs to 13 residues. CDR3 residues: CASSLRTGDGYTF. The CDR3 DNA reads as TGTGCCAGCAGCTTGAGGACAGGGGATGGCTACACCTTC.

The V call is TRBV7-2, the J call TRBJ2-7; D unclear. Per the germline V gene, CDR1 is SGHTA and CDR2 is FQGNSA. The CDR3 has 12 residues. V lost 2 bases to trimming and J lost 6 bases, with 8 bases between them. The CDR3 loop is CASSLRSGEQYF. The CDR3, as DNA: TGTGCCAGCAGCTTACGGTCCGGCGAGCAGTACTTC.

V gene TRBV19 combines with J gene TRBJ1-1; tentative D call: TRBD1 (5 bases). V dropped 10 bases and J dropped 0 bases, with 12 bases sitting between them. CDR3 size: 13 residues. Germline lookup yields CDR1 LNHDA and CDR2 SQIVND (reference sequence). The CDR3: CATATRVNTEAFF. The CDR3 DNA reads TGTGCCACCGCAACCAGGGTGAACACTGAAGCTTTCTTT. The complete variable domain, with remaining parts taken from reference TRBV19 and TRBJ1-1, reads DGGITQSPKYLFRKEGQNVTLSCEQNLNHDAMYWYRQDPGQGLRLIYYSQIVNDFQKGDIAEGYSVSREKKESFPLTVTSAQKNPTAFYLCATATRVNTEAFFGQGTRLTVV.

The genes are TRBV9 and TRBJ2-5, with a possible D match to TRBD2 (6 bases). The CDR3 extends over 14 amino acids. Germline V gene sequence: CDR1 SGDLS, CDR2 YYNGEE. V lost 1 base and J 5 bases, leaving 12 bases between the germline ends. The CDR3 region has the DNA TGTGCCAGCAGCGTATTTCCTAGCGTCGAGACCCAGTACTTC. Amino acids: CASSVFPSVETQYF.

The V gene is TRBV6-1, the J gene TRBJ1-5; D not certain. The CDR3 length is 14 residues. Germline V gene sequence: CDR1 MNHNS, CDR2 SASEGT. Trimming removed 4 bases at V and 4 bases at J, with 11 bases between. Here the CDR3 reads CASSGSRENQPQHF. CDR3 nucleotides: TGTGCCAGCAGTGGTTCCCGGGAGAATCAGCCCCAGCATTTT.

CDR3 in amino acids: CASSLASGRGYEQFF. CDR3 DNA sequence: TGCGCCAGCAGCTTGGCCAGCGGGAGAGGTTATGAGCAGTTCTTC. The chain has TRBV5-1 and TRBJ2-1; TRBD2 matches at 8 bases. From germline, CDR1 is SGHRS and CDR2 YFSETQ. This CDR3 region has 15 residues. V shed 0 bases, J shed 8 bases, and the junction held 7 bases outside the gene matches. Complete variable domain (other parts from reference TRBV5-1 and TRBJ2-1): KAGVTQTPRYLIKTRGQQVTLSCSPISGHRSVSWYQQTPGQGLQFLFEYFSETQRNKGNFPGRFSGRQFSNSRSEMNVSTLELGDSALYLCASSLASGRGYEQFFGPGTRLTVL.

The chain joins TRBV10-3 to TRBJ1-5; D not resolved. Trimming pared 4 bases from V and 4 bases from J, leaving 8 bases between. Germline V gene lookup returns CDR1 ENHRY and CDR2 SYGVKD. There are 13 residues in the CDR3. The CDR3 DNA sequence: TGTGCCATCAGTGGGGAGAGAAATCAGCCCCAGCATTTT. This translates into CAISGERNQPQHF.

This clone was picked up one time. The chain combines TRBV29-1 with TRBJ2-1; 7 bases match TRBD2. The CDR3 totals 15 residues. Unmatched junction bases numbered 14, after V lost 8 bases and J lost 4 bases. In germline, CDR1 is SQVTM, CDR2 ANQGSEA. CDR3 sequence reads: CSSRLGEGLYNEQFF. CDR3 coding DNA: TGCAGCTCCCGTTTGGGGGAGGGCCTATACAATGAGCAGTTCTTC.

The V call is TRBV5-6, the J call TRBJ2-7, with 9 bases identical to TRBD1. CDR3 size: 15 residues. Germline V CDR1 and CDR2: SGHDT, YYEEEE. Trimming cost V 5 bases and J 5 bases; bases outside gene matches: 11. The CDR3 loop is CASSNTGTGPNEQYF. The CDR3 nucleotides are TGTGCCAGCAGTAATACCGGGACAGGGCCCAACGAGCAGTACTTC.

The chain links TRBV7-6 to TRBJ2-7; 7 positions match TRBD2. Losses at the gene ends were 2 bases for V and 0 bases for J; bases not matched to a gene: 19. Germline-derived CDR1 and CDR2 are SGHVS and FNYEAQ. The CDR3 is 20 residues long. CDR3 bases: TGTGCCAGCAGCTTAATAGTCCCGGCTAGCGGTCTTTCGGGCTCCTACGAGCAGTACTTC. Its protein product is CASSLIVPASGLSGSYEQYF. Full variable domain (remainder filled in from reference TRBV7-6 and TRBJ2-7): GAGVSQSPRYKVTKRGQDVALRCDPISGHVSLYWYRQALGQGPEFLTYFNYEAQQDKSGLPNDRFSAERPEGSISTLTIQRTEQRDSAMYRCASSLIVPASGLSGSYEQYFGPGTRLTVT.

The chain couples TRBV10-2 to TRBJ2-1; 11 positions agree with TRBD2. The CDR3 length is 14 residues. CDR1 is WSHSY and CDR2 is SAAADI in the germline V gene. With 10 bases clipped from V and 5 bases from J, the junction kept 7 bases outside the gene matches. The CDR3 nucleotides read TGCGCCACCACAGAGACTAGCGGGAACAATGAGCAGTTCTTC. Its translation is CATTETSGNNEQFF.

V gene TRBV16 combines with J gene TRBJ2-7; D is possibly TRBD1 or TRBD2 (5 bases each). The germline V and J ends were trimmed by 2 bases and 12 bases, with 17 bases remaining between them. The CDR3 length is 13 residues. The V gene's germline CDR1 is KGHSY and CDR2 FQNENV. In nucleotides, the CDR3 is TGTGCCAGCAGCCAAGACATCCCCCGGGACGGGTACTTC. This gives the protein CASSQDIPRDGYF.